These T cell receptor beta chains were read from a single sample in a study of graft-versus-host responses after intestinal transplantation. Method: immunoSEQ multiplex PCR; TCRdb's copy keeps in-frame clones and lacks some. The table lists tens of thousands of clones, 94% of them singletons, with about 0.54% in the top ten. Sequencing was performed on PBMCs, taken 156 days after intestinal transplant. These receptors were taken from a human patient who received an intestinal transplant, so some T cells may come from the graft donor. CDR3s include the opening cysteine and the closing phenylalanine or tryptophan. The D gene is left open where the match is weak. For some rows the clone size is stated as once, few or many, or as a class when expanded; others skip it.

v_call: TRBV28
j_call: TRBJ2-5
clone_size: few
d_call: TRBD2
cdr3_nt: TGTGCCAGCAGTTCGGCTACGGGGAGGGGCCAAGAGACCCAGTACTTC
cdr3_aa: CASSSATGRGQETQYF

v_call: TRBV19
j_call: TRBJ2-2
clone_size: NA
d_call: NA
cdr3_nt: TGTGCCAGCGCGACTTCGGTAACCGGGGAGCTGTTTTTT
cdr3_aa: CASATSVTGELFF

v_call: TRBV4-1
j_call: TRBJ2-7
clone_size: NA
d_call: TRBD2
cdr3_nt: TGCGCCAGCAGCTATCTAGCGGGAGCCTCCTACGAGCAGTACTTC
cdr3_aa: CASSYLAGASYEQYF

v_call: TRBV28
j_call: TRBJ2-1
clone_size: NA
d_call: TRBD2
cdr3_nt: TGTGCCAGCAGCCTGGGACTAGCGGCCTACAATGAGCAGTTCTTC
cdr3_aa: CASSLGLAAYNEQFF

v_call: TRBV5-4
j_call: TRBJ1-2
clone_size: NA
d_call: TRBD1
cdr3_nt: TGTGCCAGCAGCTCTCGGACAGGGGGAAAAGGCTATGGCTACACCTTC
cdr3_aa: CASSSRTGGKGYGYTF

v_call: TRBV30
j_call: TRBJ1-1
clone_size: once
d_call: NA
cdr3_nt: TGTGCCTGGGGCAGGGGACTTAACACTGAAGCTTTCTTT
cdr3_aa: CAWGRGLNTEAFF

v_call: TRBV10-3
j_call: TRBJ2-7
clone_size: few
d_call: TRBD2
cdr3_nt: TGTGCCATCAGTGAGACTAGCGGCTCCTACGAGCAGTACTTC
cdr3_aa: CAISETSGSYEQYF

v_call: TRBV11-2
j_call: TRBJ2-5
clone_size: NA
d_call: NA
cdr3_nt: TGTGCCAGCAGCCCCTACCCAACCTCGGATCAGGCGGAGACCCAGTACTTC
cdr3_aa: CASSPYPTSDQAETQYF

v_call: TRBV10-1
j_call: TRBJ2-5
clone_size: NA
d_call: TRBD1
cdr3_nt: TGCGCCAGCAGTGATGGGGACAGGGGGCGGGAGACCCAGTACTTC
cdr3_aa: CASSDGDRGRETQYF

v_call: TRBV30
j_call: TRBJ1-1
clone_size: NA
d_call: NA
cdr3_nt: TGTGCCTGGAGGGGACCGCTGGGCACTGAAGCTTTCTTT
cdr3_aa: CAWRGPLGTEAFF

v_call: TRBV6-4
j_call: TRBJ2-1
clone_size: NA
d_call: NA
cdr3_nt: TGTGCCAGCGCCGTTGGGAGCTCCTACAATGAGCAGTTCTTC
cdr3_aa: CASAVGSSYNEQFF

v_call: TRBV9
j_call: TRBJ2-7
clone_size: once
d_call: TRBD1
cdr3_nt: TGTGCCAGCAGCGTGGGGACAGGGGGGGGTGAGCAGTACTTC
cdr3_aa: CASSVGTGGGEQYF

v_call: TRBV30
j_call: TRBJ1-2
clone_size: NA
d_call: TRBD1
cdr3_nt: TGTGCCTGGAGGACCTTGGCCAGGGGGCGTGATGGCTACACCTTC
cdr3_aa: CAWRTLARGRDGYTF

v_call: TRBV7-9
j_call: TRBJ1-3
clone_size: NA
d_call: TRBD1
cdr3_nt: TGTGCCAGCACCACTCGGACAGGGTTGTTTGGAAACACCATATATTTT
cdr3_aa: CASTTRTGLFGNTIYF

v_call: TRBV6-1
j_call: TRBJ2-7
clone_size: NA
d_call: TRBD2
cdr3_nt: TGTGCCAGCAGTTCGGGACTAGCGGGCAGCGAGCAGTACTTC
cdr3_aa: CASSSGLAGSEQYF

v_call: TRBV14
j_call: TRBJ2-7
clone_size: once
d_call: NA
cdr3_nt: TGTGCCAGCAGCTACGAAATGGTAGACTACGAGCAGTACTTC
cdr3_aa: CASSYEMVDYEQYF

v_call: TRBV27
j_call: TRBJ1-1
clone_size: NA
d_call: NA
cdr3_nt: TGTGCCAGCAGTTTGGGGCCCCTCCCCCTCACTGAAGCTTTCTTT
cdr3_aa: CASSLGPLPLTEAFF

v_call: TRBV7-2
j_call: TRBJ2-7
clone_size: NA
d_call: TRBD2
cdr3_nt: TGTGCCAGCAGCTTATTGGGACTAGCCAACTACGAGCAGTACTTC
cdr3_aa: CASSLLGLANYEQYF

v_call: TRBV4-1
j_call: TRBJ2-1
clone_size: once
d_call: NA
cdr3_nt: TGCGCCAGCAGCCAAGAGGGTCCCCGAGACGGCTACAATGAGCAGTTCTTC
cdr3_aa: CASSQEGPRDGYNEQFF

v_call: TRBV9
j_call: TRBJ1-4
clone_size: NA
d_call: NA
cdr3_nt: TGTGCCAGCAGCCAGGACGGAACTAATGAAAAACTGTTTTTT
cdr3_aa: CASSQDGTNEKLFF

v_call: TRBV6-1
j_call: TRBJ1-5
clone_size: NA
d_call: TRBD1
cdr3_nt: TGTGCCAGCAGTGAACGACACAGGGGGTTCTCTGATCAGCCCCAGCATTTT
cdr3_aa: CASSERHRGFSDQPQHF

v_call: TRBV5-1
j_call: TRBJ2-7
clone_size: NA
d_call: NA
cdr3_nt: TGCGCCAGCAGCTTTCGACAGGTGGACTACGAGCAGTACTTC
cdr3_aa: CASSFRQVDYEQYF

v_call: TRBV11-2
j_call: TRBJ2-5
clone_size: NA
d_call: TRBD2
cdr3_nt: TGTGCCAGCAGCTCCGCGGCGGGAGAGGCCCAGTACTTC
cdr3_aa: CASSSAAGEAQYF

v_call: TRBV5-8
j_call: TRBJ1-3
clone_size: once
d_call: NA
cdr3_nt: TGTGCCAGCAGCTTGCGCCGTCAGAGCTCTGGAAACACCATATATTTT
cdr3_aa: CASSLRRQSSGNTIYF

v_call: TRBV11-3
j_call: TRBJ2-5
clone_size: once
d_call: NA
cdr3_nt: TGTGCCAGCAGCTTATTTGTTAGGAGGGAGACCCAGTACTTC
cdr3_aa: CASSLFVRRETQYF

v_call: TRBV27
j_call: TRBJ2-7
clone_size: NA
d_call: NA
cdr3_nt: TGTGCCAGCAGTTTCTGGGGGGCGGGCTACGAGCAGTACTTC
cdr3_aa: CASSFWGAGYEQYF

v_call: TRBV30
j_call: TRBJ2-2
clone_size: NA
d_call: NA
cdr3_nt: TGTGCCTGGAGGTCTAACAGGGTCGACACCGGGGAGCTGTTTTTT
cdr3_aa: CAWRSNRVDTGELFF

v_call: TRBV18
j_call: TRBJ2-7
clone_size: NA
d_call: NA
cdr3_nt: TGTGCCAGCTCACCGACAGGTATGAGCTCCTACGAGCAGTACTTC
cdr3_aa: CASSPTGMSSYEQYF

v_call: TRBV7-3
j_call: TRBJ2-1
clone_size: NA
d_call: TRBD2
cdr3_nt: TGTGCCAGCAGCTTATGGCCTCCGGGGGGAGGCACCTACAATGAGCAGTTCTTC
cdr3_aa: CASSLWPPGGGTYNEQFF

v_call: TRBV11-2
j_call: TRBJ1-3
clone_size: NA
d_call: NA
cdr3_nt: TGTGCCAGCAGCTTAACAGCTTACTCTGGAAACACCATATATTTT
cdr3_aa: CASSLTAYSGNTIYF

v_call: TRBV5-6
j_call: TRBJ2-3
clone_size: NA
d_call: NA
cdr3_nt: TGTGCCAGCAGTCCAGATACGCAGTATTTT
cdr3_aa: CASSPDTQYF

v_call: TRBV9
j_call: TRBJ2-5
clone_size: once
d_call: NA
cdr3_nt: TGTGCCAGCAGCGTAACATCCGTTGGGTCGGAGACCCAGTACTTC
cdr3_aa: CASSVTSVGSETQYF

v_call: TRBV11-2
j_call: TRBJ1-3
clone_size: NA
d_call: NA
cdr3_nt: TGTGCCAGCAGCTTAGCTCAGTCCGGGACACACAGAAACACCATATATTTT
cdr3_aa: CASSLAQSGTHRNTIYF

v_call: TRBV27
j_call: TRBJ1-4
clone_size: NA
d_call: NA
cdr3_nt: TGTGCCAGCAGTTCCCTCACAGGGCCCGAGGTAGAATTGTTTTTT
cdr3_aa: CASSSLTGPEVELFF

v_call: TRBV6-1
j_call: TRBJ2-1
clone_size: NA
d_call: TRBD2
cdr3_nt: TGTGCCAGCAGTGACTGGCGGGGGGGCTGGAGTGAGCAGTTCTTC
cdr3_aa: CASSDWRGGWSEQFF

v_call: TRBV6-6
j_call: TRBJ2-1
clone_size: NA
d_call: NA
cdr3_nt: TGTGCCAGCAGTTACTCTCTCGGGGGCCTCAATGAGCAGTTCTTC
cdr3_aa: CASSYSLGGLNEQFF

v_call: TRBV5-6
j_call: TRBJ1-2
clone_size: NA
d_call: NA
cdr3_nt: TGTGCCAGCAGCTTGGGGGATTCGGTCTATGGCTACACCTTC
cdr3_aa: CASSLGDSVYGYTF

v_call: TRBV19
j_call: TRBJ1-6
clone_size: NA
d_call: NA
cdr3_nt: TGTGCCAGTACTCTCGGAGGGGGAATAGATTCACCCCTCCACTTT
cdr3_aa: CASTLGGGIDSPLHF

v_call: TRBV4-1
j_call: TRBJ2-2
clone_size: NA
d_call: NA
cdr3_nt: TGCGCCAGCAGCCAAGATCCGAACACCGGGGAGCTGTTTTTT
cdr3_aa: CASSQDPNTGELFF

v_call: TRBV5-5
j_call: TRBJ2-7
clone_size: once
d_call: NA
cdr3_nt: TGTGCCAGCTCAGTCAAGGGGCCCTACGAGCAGTACTTC
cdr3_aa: CASSVKGPYEQYF

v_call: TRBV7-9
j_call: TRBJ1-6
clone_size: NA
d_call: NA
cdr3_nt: TGTGCCAGCAGCCGAGTTGGAGCCAATAATTCACCCCTCCACTTT
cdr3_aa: CASSRVGANNSPLHF

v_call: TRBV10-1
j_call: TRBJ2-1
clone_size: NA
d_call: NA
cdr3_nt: TGCGCCAGGGGGCTGACCTCCTACAATGAGCAGTTCTTC
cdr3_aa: CARGLTSYNEQFF

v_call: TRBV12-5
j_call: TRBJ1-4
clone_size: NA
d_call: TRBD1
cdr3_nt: TGTGCTAGTGGTTTTTCCCCGGGACAGCTTGAAAAACTGTTTTTT
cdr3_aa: CASGFSPGQLEKLFF

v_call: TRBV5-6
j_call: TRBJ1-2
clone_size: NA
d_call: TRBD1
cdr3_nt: TGTGCCAGCAGCTTGGGGGCAGGGGGGGGCTACACCTTC
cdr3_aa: CASSLGAGGGYTF

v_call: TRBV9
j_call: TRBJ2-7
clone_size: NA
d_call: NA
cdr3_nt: TGTGCCAGCAGCGTAACAAGTCACTCCTACGAGCAGTACTTC
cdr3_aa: CASSVTSHSYEQYF

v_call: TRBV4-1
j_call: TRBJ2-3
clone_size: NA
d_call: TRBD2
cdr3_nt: TGCGCCAGCAGCCACCCTATCCGTTCTAGCGGGAGGGCCACAGATACGCAGTATTTT
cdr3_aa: CASSHPIRSSGRATDTQYF

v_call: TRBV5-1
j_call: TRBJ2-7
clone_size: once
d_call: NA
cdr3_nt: TGCGCCAGCAGCTTGGAAGGGGGAGGGCCTTACGAGCAGTACTTC
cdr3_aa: CASSLEGGGPYEQYF

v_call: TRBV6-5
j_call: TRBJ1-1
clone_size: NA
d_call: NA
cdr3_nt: TGTGCCAGCAGTTCCAACACCGGCACTGAAGCTTTCTTT
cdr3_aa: CASSSNTGTEAFF

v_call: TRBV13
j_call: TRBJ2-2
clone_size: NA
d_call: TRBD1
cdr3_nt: TGTGCCAGCAGCTATGTACAGGGGCCGCCCGGGGAGCTGTTTTTT
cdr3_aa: CASSYVQGPPGELFF

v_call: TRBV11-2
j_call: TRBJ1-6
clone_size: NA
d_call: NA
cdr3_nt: TGTGCCAGCAGCCACTCATCCCTGCCGGGTCCCCTCCACTTT
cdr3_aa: CASSHSSLPGPLHF

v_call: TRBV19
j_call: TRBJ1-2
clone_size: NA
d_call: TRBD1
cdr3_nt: TGTGCCAGTAGTACCACAGGGGGCGGCTATGGCTACACCTTC
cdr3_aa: CASSTTGGGYGYTF

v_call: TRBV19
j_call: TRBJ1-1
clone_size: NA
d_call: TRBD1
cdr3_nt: TGTGCCAGTACCCCACGTCTAACAGGGGAGACTGAAGCTTTCTTT
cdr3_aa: CASTPRLTGETEAFF

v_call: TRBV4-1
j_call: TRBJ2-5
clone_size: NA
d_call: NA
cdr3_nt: TGCGCCAGCAGCGAAAGGGACACAGGGTTCCAAGAGACCCAGTACTTC
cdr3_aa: CASSERDTGFQETQYF

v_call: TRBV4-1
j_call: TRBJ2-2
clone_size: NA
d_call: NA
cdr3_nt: TGCGCCAGCAGCCCGCGGACAGCGAGCACCGGGGAGCTGTTTTTT
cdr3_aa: CASSPRTASTGELFF

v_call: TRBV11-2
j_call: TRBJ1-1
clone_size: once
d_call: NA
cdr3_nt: TGTGCCAGCAGCATAGCCGCGGGGTGGACAGCGAACACTGAAGCTTTCTTT
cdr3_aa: CASSIAAGWTANTEAFF

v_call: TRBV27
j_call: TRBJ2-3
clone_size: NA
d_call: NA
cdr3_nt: TGTGCCAGCAGAGGCACAGATACGCAGTATTTT
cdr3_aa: CASRGTDTQYF

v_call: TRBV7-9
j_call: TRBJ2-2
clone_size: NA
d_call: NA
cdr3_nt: TGTGCCAGCAGCTCAGGGGTGGGTAACACCGGGGAGCTGTTTTTT
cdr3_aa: CASSSGVGNTGELFF

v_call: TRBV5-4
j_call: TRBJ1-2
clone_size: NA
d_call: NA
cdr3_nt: TGTGCCAGCAGCGGGGACTTTAACTATGGCTACACCTTC
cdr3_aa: CASSGDFNYGYTF

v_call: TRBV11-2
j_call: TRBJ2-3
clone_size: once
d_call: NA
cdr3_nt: TGTGCCAGCAGCTTAGGGTATGGGAGCACAGATACGCAGTATTTT
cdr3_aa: CASSLGYGSTDTQYF

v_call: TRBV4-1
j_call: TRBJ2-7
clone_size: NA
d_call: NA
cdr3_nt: TGCGCCAGCAGCCAAGACGGGACCAACTACGAGCAGTACTTC
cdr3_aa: CASSQDGTNYEQYF